The next 23 T cell receptor beta chains were all read from a single sample in a study of blood T cell repertoires in COVID-19. The repertoire was sequenced with immunoSEQ multiplex PCR; TCRdb's copy has only in-frame clones and lacks some. The sample consists of 200,000 to 250,000 clones, more than 70% of them appearing once. Specimen: peripheral blood. The source is a human donor in a cohort sampled during active COVID-19.

The V gene is TRBV7-8, the J gene TRBJ1-2, with 11 bases lining up with TRBD1. Germline V lookup: CDR1 SGHVS, CDR2 FQNEAQ. Trimming cost V 5 bases and J 2 bases; bases outside gene matches: 7. The CDR3 is 16 residues long. This chain's CDR3 is CASSEGQGAANYGYTF. CDR3 nucleotide sequence: TGTGCCAGCAGCGAAGGACAGGGGGCAGCAAACTATGGCTACACCTTC.

This clone was counted between two and nine times. This rearrangement joins TRBV6-4 to TRBJ2-2; D is possibly TRBD1 (6 bases). V gave up 6 bases and J gave up 1 base, with 15 bases separating them. The CDR3 contains 16 residues. Germline V gene data show CDR1 as MRHNA and CDR2 as SNTAGT. CDR3: CASSPRGTMNTGELFF. For the CDR3, the DNA is TGTGCCAGCAGCCCGAGGGGGACGATGAACACCGGGGAGCTGTTTTTT.

The chain has TRBV5-5 and TRBJ2-4, with a weak D call TRBD2 (5 bases). The CDR3 spans 15 residues. Germline CDR1 and CDR2: SGHKS and YYEKEE (reference sequence). The V gene lost 4 bases and the J gene lost 2 bases, with 13 bases spanning the gap. For the CDR3, the DNA is TGTGCCAGCAGCCCCCAAGAGGGTACCAAAAACATTCAGTACTTC. Amino acids: CASSPQEGTKNIQYF.

This clone turned up a few times. The chain combines TRBV3-1 (or the pseudogene TRBV3-2) with TRBJ1-1; unclear D gene. Germline loops: CDR1 LGHDT, CDR2 YNNKEL (reference sequence). V was clipped by 4 bases and J by 1 base, with 13 bases between them. The CDR3 length is 15 residues. CDR3 nucleotides: TGTGCCAGCAGCCCCCTCTCGGCAGGGAACACTGAAGCTTTCTTT. Translating it yields CASSPLSAGNTEAFF.

The gene calls are TRBV28 and TRBJ2-7; possibly TRBD1 for D (5 bases). Between the trimmed V and J ends, which lost 6 bases and 3 bases, there was a span of 9 bases. Germline V gene sequence: CDR1 MDHEN, CDR2 SYDVKM. The CDR3 has 12 residues. As DNA, the CDR3 is TGTGCCAGCAGCCCAGGGTTCTACGAGCAGTACTTC. Its protein is CASSPGFYEQYF.

The chain recombines TRBV25-1 with TRBJ1-2, with D maybe TRBD1 (5 bases). CDR3 length: 15 amino acids. CDR1 MGHDK and CDR2 SYGVNS come from the germline V gene. The germline V and J ends were trimmed by 0 bases and 7 bases, with 15 bases remaining between them. The CDR3 loop reads CASSEYQGFPRGYTF. In nucleotides, the CDR3 is TGTGCCAGCAGTGAATATCAGGGATTCCCCCGTGGCTACACCTTC.

The V call is TRBV6-6, the J call TRBJ2-1, with 7 bases identical to TRBD1. The CDR3 length is 13 residues. Trimming cost V 6 bases and J 6 bases; bases outside gene matches: 5. CDR1 and CDR2 from the germline V gene are MNHNY and SVGAGI (reference sequence). CDR3 sequence reads: CASSLRQGNEQFF. The DNA for the CDR3 is TGTGCCAGCAGCTTAAGACAGGGCAATGAGCAGTTCTTC.

This clone was picked up a small number of times. This chain joins TRBV7-9 and TRBJ1-2; 9 positions match TRBD1. V was pared by 2 bases and J by 6 bases, with 10 bases of the junction left unmatched. The CDR3 runs to 16 residues. Per the germline V gene, CDR1 is SEHNR and CDR2 is FQNEAQ (reference sequence). CDR3 loop: CASSLTKGQGMNGYTF. The CDR3 DNA sequence: TGTGCCAGCAGCTTAACTAAAGGACAGGGGATGAATGGCTACACCTTC.

V gene TRBV7-2 combines with J gene TRBJ2-1; D not resolved. The CDR3 covers 12 residues. V dropped 5 bases and J dropped 0 bases, with 2 bases sitting between them. The germline V gene has CDR1 SGHTA and CDR2 FQGNSA. The CDR3 reads CASSRSYNEQFF. The CDR3, as DNA: TGTGCCAGCAGCCGCTCCTACAATGAGCAGTTCTTC.

The chain combines TRBV5-4 with TRBJ1-3; no definite D call. Trimming pared 0 bases from V and 0 bases from J, leaving 7 bases between. This CDR3 comprises 15 residues. Germline V CDR1 and CDR2: SGHNT, YYREEE (reference sequence). This chain's CDR3 is CASSLGGSSGNTIYF. In DNA form, the CDR3 reads TGTGCCAGCAGCTTGGGCGGGAGCTCTGGAAACACCATATATTTT. The full variable domain, in which reference TRBV5-4 and TRBJ1-3 provide the parts outside the CDR3, is ETGVTQSPTHLIKTRGQQVTLRCSSQSGHNTVSWYQQALGQGPQFIFQYYREEENGRGNFPPRFSGLQFPNYSSELNVNALELDDSALYLCASSLGGSSGNTIYFGEGSWLTVV.

This clone showed up just a few times. The gene calls are TRBV11-3 and TRBJ2-7; D is perhaps TRBD2 (5 bases). The CDR3 extends over 13 amino acids. Per germline, CDR1 SGHNT and CDR2 YENEEA. V was trimmed by 3 bases and J by 4 bases, leaving 10 bases between them. CDR3 protein: CASSLYEGYEQYF. CDR3 DNA: TGTGCCAGCAGCTTGTACGAGGGTTACGAGCAGTACTTC.

V and J are TRBV11-2 and TRBJ2-5; 7 positions agree with TRBD1. The CDR3 has 16 amino acids. V trimming: 5 bases; J trimming: 2 bases; junction bases outside the gene matches: 11. The germline V gene has CDR1 SGHAT and CDR2 FQNNGV. The CDR3 loop reads CASSTLGGLAQETQYF. CDR3 DNA: TGTGCCAGCAGCACCCTAGGGGGCTTAGCGCAAGAGACCCAGTACTTC.

The chain couples TRBV19 to TRBJ2-2; 9 bases fit TRBD2. This CDR3 has 16 residues. Trimming cost V 6 bases and J 4 bases; bases outside gene matches: 9. Germline-derived CDR1 and CDR2 are LNHDA and SQIVND (reference sequence). DNA of the CDR3: TGTGCCAGTAGGACTGGTAGCGGGGGTTTCACCGGGGAGCTGTTTTTT. Protein sequence: CASRTGSGGFTGELFF.

This chain connects TRBV19 to TRBJ1-5; D is perhaps TRBD1 (6 bases). The ends were cut back, 5 bases at V and 5 bases at J, with 16 bases in the middle. The CDR3 spans 15 residues. The germline V gene has CDR1 LNHDA and CDR2 SQIVND (reference sequence). CDR3 protein: CASSPQGSDYQPQHF. In DNA form, the CDR3 reads TGTGCCAGTAGTCCTCAGGGGTCGGATTATCAGCCCCAGCATTTT.

This clone was detected once. The sample holds other DNA sequences that translate to the same CDR3. The CDR3, as DNA: TGTGCCAGCAGCGTTGGGGCTAGCTACGAGCAGTACTTC. This gives the protein CASSVGASYEQYF. This sequence joins TRBV9 and TRBJ2-7; TRBD1 might be the D (5 bases). The V gene lost 2 bases and the J gene lost 3 bases, with 9 bases spanning the gap. The length of the CDR3 is 13 residues. Germline loops: CDR1 SGDLS, CDR2 YYNGEE.

CDR3 coding DNA: TGTGCCAGCAGCCTGGACACTTCACCCCTCCACTTT. Amino acids: CASSLDTSPLHF. This chain uses TRBV7-9 with TRBJ1-6, with TRBD1 as a possible D gene (5 bases). Germline CDR1 SEHNR, CDR2 FQNEAQ (reference sequence). The CDR3 sequence is 12 residues long. V was trimmed by 5 bases and J by 9 bases, leaving 8 bases between them.

This chain links TRBV19 with TRBJ1-1, with a tentative D call TRBD1 (6 bases). With 6 bases removed from V and 5 bases from J, the gap between germline ends came to 13 bases. Germline CDR1 LNHDA, CDR2 SQIVND (reference sequence). There are 13 residues in the CDR3. In DNA form, the CDR3 reads TGTGCCAGTAGCACAGGGATGGAAACTGAAGCTTTCTTT. This codes for CASSTGMETEAFF.

The chain combines TRBV10-1 with TRBJ2-3; TRBD2 matches 9 bases. The CDR3 sequence is 17 residues long. J lost 0 bases, V lost 4 bases, and 8 bases had no gene match. Germline values: CDR1 WNHNN, CDR2 SYGVQD (reference sequence). In nucleotides, the CDR3 is TGCGCCAGCAGTGTGGGAGCGGGGGGCCGTAGCACAGATACGCAGTATTTT. This translates into CASSVGAGGRSTDTQYF.

This clone was picked up one time. The rearrangement links TRBV19 to TRBJ2-1; 14 bases are shared with TRBD2. The ends lost 6 bases at V and 7 bases at J; junction bases unmatched: 5. CDR3 length equals 15 residues. Germline CDR1 reads LNHDA; CDR2 reads SQIVND (reference sequence). For the CDR3, the DNA is TGTGCCAGTAGGAAGGGACTAGCGGGGGCGAATGAGCAGTTCTTC. Protein sequence: CASRKGLAGANEQFF.

The genes are TRBV5-1 and TRBJ2-7, with TRBD1 as a possible D gene (6 bases). CDR3 length: 14 residues. Germline CDR1 is SGHRS and CDR2 is YFSETQ. The ends were cut back, 0 bases at V and 3 bases at J, with 10 bases in the middle. CDR3 nucleotides: TGCGCCAGCAGCTTGGGACAGGAATTCTACGAGCAGTACTTC. Translation: CASSLGQEFYEQYF. The full variable domain, its missing parts supplied by reference TRBV5-1 and TRBJ2-7, is KAGVTQTPRYLIKTRGQQVTLSCSPISGHRSVSWYQQTPGQGLQFLFEYFSETQRNKGNFPGRFSGRQFSNSRSEMNVSTLELGDSALYLCASSLGQEFYEQYFGPGTRLTVT.

The V call is TRBV7-2, the J call TRBJ2-2; a weak D match, TRBD2 (6 bases). CDR3 size: 14 residues. Germline V CDR1 and CDR2: SGHTA, FQGNSA. Trimming shortened V by 1 base and J by 3 bases, and 6 bases separated the two germline ends. The CDR3 bases are TGTGCCAGCAGCTTAGGCGGGGACACCGGGGAGCTGTTTTTT. It specifies CASSLGGDTGELFF.

The chain employs TRBV19 and TRBJ1-6; D gene uncertain. The length of the CDR3 is 12 residues. V was clipped by 7 bases and J by 4 bases, with 5 bases between them. The germline V gene has CDR1 LNHDA and CDR2 SQIVND (reference sequence). CDR3: CASTRYNSPLHF. The CDR3 region has the DNA TGTGCCAGTACCCGGTATAATTCACCCCTCCACTTT.

V and J are TRBV6-4 and TRBJ2-3, with D perhaps TRBD2 (6 bases). CDR3 length equals 13 residues. V lost 2 bases, J lost 8 bases, and 11 bases lay in between. Germline values: CDR1 MRHNA, CDR2 SNTAGT. DNA for the CDR3: TGTGCCAGCAGTGACAAGGTGGAGGGTACGCAGTATTTT. Its protein is CASSDKVEGTQYF.